Described below is a single T cell receptor (beta chain) sequence and its context. The data were obtained in a study of blood T cell repertoires in COVID-19. Study-level background: Material from acute and convalescent COVID-19 was sourced from the United States, Italy and Spain. PBMCs, B-cell-depleted T cells, or T cells provided the cDNA or gDNA that made up the material.

Original methodology: Reference gene primer amplification gave estimated nucleated cell counts. The repertoire was sequenced with immunoSEQ multiplex PCR; TCRdb's copy has only in-frame clones and lacks some. The D gene and trimming were derived from the DNA, and the V and J assignments and clone size from that table. The table has about 160,000 clones, approximately 80% seen once. The receptor was isolated from a woman of 80 years or more with acute or convalescent COVID-19. Input material: peripheral blood.

The CDR3 sequence is CASSWGQGGTEAFF. In DNA form, the CDR3 reads TGTGCCAGCAGCTGGGGACAGGGCGGCACTGAAGCTTTCTTT. The genes are TRBV5-6 and TRBJ1-1; 9 nucleotides match TRBD1. The V segment lost 3 bases and the J segment 4 bases; nucleotides outside the gene matches: 4. This CDR3 is built from 14 residues. CDR1 is SGHDT, CDR2 YYEEEE, per germline.